The 8 T cell receptor beta chains reported below all come from one sample, sequenced in a study of CD8 T cells in ankylosing spondylitis. One entry per CDR3 protein, called by TCRdb with MiXCR from the 5' RACE reads. This repertoire shows about 330,000 distinct CDR3 sequences, 8% found once; its top ten account for 14% to 15%. Whole-study results and caveats: A motif in TCR beta, a set of seven to nine highly homologous variants, appeared characteristic of ankylosing spondylitis blood.

Their target antigens are unknown. Specimen: blood, either unsorted or a sorted T cell fraction (not recorded which). The receptors shown here come from a male donor with ankylosing spondylitis.

This clonotype was seen a handful of times. J is TRBJ2-5 and V is TRBV29-1, with D possibly TRBD1 on 5 matching bases. Per germline, CDR1 SQVTM and CDR2 ANQGSEA. This CDR3 comprises 14 residues. The V end was cut by 0 bases, the J end by 4 bases, with 12 bases between. CDR3 nucleotide sequence: TGCAGCGTTGAAGATCTGCCAGGGATAGAGACCCAGTACTTC. This translates into CSVEDLPGIETQYF.

The V call is TRBV11-2, the J call TRBJ2-1; 13 nucleotides align to TRBD2. Germline values: CDR1 SGHAT, CDR2 FQNNGV. Losses at the gene ends were 5 bases for V and 7 bases for J; bases not matched to a gene: 17. The CDR3 contains 19 residues. In nucleotides, the CDR3 is TGTGCCAGCAGCGCCGCCCTTCGCACCGGGACTAGCGGGACAAATGAGCAGTTCTTC. Amino acid sequence: CASSAALRTGTSGTNEQFF.

This clonotype showed up many times. Written as DNA, the CDR3 is TGCAGTGCTTCCCAAGGAGTAGCGGGAGGGCCACAGACCCAGTACTTC. It translates to CSASQGVAGGPQTQYF. This chain uses TRBV20-1 with TRBJ2-5, with 11 bases lining up with TRBD2. The J segment lost 6 bases and the V segment lost 5 bases, leaving 14 bases of the junction unmatched. The CDR3 sequence is 16 residues long. From germline, CDR1 is DFQATT and CDR2 SNEGSKA (reference sequence).

The chain joins TRBV6-2 or TRBV6-3 to TRBJ2-2, with D perhaps matching TRBD2 (6 bases). This CDR3 spans 16 amino acids. Trimming left V 6 bases short and J 8 bases short, with 22 bases between. Germline CDR1 is MNHEY and CDR2 is SVGEGT. This CDR3 reads CASRPFSGLRGGELFF. CDR3 in DNA: TGTGCCAGCAGACCCTTTAGCGGACTCCGGGGGGGGGAGCTGTTTTTT.

V is TRBV24-1 and J is TRBJ1-1; tentatively, D is TRBD1 (5 bases). Trimming removed 3 bases at V and 5 bases at J, with 15 bases between. The germline CDR1 and CDR2 sequences are KGHDR and SFDVKD. The CDR3 extends over 15 amino acids. The CDR3: CATSDETSGTTEAFF. The CDR3 bases are TGTGCCACCAGTGATGAAACGTCCGGGACTACTGAAGCTTTCTTT.

V usage is TRBV7-2 and J usage is TRBJ1-1, with 8 bases aligning to TRBD1. The V and J ends lost 5 bases and 11 bases, in that order; junction bases with no gene match: 7. Germline values: CDR1 SGHTA, CDR2 FQGNSA. The CDR3 consists of 12 residues. The CDR3 bases are TGTGCCAGCAGCCCCGCCAGGGGGCGTGCTTTCTTT. This translates into CASSPARGRAFF.

There are a few counts of this clonotype. V gene TRBV28 combines with J gene TRBJ2-2, with 7 bases fitting TRBD1. Germline V lookup: CDR1 MDHEN, CDR2 SYDVKM. The CDR3 is made up of 16 amino acids. After removal of 3 bases from V and 0 bases from J, the junction contained 4 bases not matched to a gene. The CDR3 bases are TGTGCCAGCAGTTTTCGGCAGGGGGCGAACACCGGGGAGCTGTTTTTT. It codes for CASSFRQGANTGELFF.

This clonotype was observed many times. The chain links TRBV7-2 to TRBJ2-1; the D is unclear. Germline V gene sequence: CDR1 SGHTA, CDR2 FQGNSA. Trimming shortened V by 5 bases and J by 4 bases, and 9 bases separated the two germline ends. CDR3 length: 13 residues. The CDR3 spells CASSPGVYNEQFF. The DNA of the CDR3 is TGTGCCAGCAGCCCGGGCGTTTACAATGAGCAGTTCTTC.